This paragraph reports one T cell receptor beta chain. Its antigen is still unknown. This record comes from a study of blood T cells in healthy people across ages. Findings and limits, study-wide: There was no known CMV status for donors, so expanded clonotype changes were possibly confounded. TCR beta diversity correlated strongly with naive T cell percentage.

A second about 6 to 12 cycle PCR used barcoded and J-beta primers. TCRdb processed the 5' RACE reads anew with MiXCR; each CDR3 protein has one entry. The sample lists roughly 1.5 million distinct CDR3 sequences; about 42% were seen once. At least 7 million PBMCs were isolated per sample. What was sequenced was blood. The origin of this receptor is a woman under 30 in good health.

CDR3 DNA: TGTGCCAGCAGTTTAGACCACACTAGAACTTTCTTT. It yields the protein CASSLDHTRTFF. This chain uses TRBV12-3 or TRBV12-4 with TRBJ1-1; D not certain. V was clipped by 1 base and J by 12 bases, with 12 bases between them. The CDR3 extends over 12 amino acids.